The rows below give T cell receptor beta chains drawn from one sample of a study of blood T cell repertoires in COVID-19. Some clones are missing from TCRdb's copy, which holds only in-frame ones; the method was immunoSEQ multiplex PCR. This table holds about 360,000 clones, 70% to 90% found once. The sample consisted of peripheral blood. The receptor source for this set is a human donor in a cohort sampled during active COVID-19. The conserved cysteine and the conserved F or W are not part of the CDR3 here. Fields, in order: V gene, J gene, clone size, CDR3 length, CDR3 protein. Clone size, where shown, is once, few, many, or a class for clones that have expanded.

V: TRBV5-1; J: TRBJ1-1; size: .; length: 12; CDR3: ASSLVPENTEAF
V: TRBV7-8; J: TRBJ1-4; size: .; length: 13; CDR3: ASSRLTGWSEKLF
V: TRBV4-2; J: TRBJ2-1; size: .; length: 11; CDR3: ASSQAATGQQF
V: TRBV5-4; J: TRBJ2-5; size: .; length: 13; CDR3: ASSLVGGAGETQY
V: TRBV5-1; J: TRBJ1-4; size: .; length: 15; CDR3: ASSGGTGGTPREKLF
V: TRBV18; J: TRBJ2-6; size: .; length: 13; CDR3: ASRRTGSGANVLT
V: TRBV5-1; J: TRBJ2-7; size: .; length: 10; CDR3: ASSGRVDEQY
V: TRBV3-1/TRBV3-2; J: TRBJ2-3; size: .; length: 14; CDR3: ASSQSREGGTDTQY
V: TRBV28; J: TRBJ1-5; size: .; length: 12; CDR3: ASSRGPANQPQH
V: TRBV6-5; J: TRBJ2-5; size: .; length: 11; CDR3: ASSSGLAETQY
V: TRBV6-5; J: TRBJ2-1; size: .; length: 12; CDR3: ASGGQPTYNEQF
V: TRBV2; J: TRBJ1-2; size: few; length: 12; CDR3: ASREQGAGYGYT
V: TRBV11-3; J: TRBJ2-3; size: .; length: 14; CDR3: ASSSRLAGGPDTQY
V: TRBV9; J: TRBJ1-6; size: .; length: 13; CDR3: ASSVGQSYNSPLH
V: TRBV5-6; J: TRBJ1-2; size: .; length: 12; CDR3: ASSKMGQGYGYT
V: TRBV21-1; J: TRBJ1-3; size: .; length: 15; CDR3: ASSPSGAGGSGNTIY
V: TRBV5-1; J: TRBJ2-5; size: .; length: 14; CDR3: ASSADRGDSFETQY
V: TRBV6-5; J: TRBJ2-7; size: .; length: 13; CDR3: ASSRTTSGDYEQY
V: TRBV2; J: TRBJ2-3; size: .; length: 13; CDR3: ASYRAFHDGDTQY
V: TRBV6-5; J: TRBJ1-5; size: .; length: 12; CDR3: ASRQGDPGEPQH
V: TRBV28; J: TRBJ1-2; size: .; length: 13; CDR3: ASILRLGGLGGYT
V: TRBV5-4; J: TRBJ2-1; size: .; length: 10; CDR3: ASSVNRNEQF
V: TRBV7-9; J: TRBJ1-4; size: few; length: 14; CDR3: ASSPGTGSWGEKLF
V: TRBV27; J: TRBJ1-2; size: .; length: 14; CDR3: ASSFVGGQGNYGYT
V: TRBV12-3/TRBV12-4; J: TRBJ1-6; size: .; length: 11; CDR3: ASSFQGLSPLH
V: TRBV18; J: TRBJ2-2; size: .; length: 11; CDR3: ASSPDRSGELF
V: TRBV15; J: TRBJ1-4; size: .; length: 8; CDR3: ATGEGKLF
V: TRBV7-2; J: TRBJ1-1; size: .; length: 11; CDR3: ASSSTYNTEAF
V: TRBV9; J: TRBJ2-3; size: .; length: 13; CDR3: ASSVAGQSTDTQY
V: TRBV15; J: TRBJ2-5; size: .; length: 14; CDR3: ATSRDLDRTQETQY
V: TRBV16; J: TRBJ2-2; size: .; length: 12; CDR3: ASSQSYWTGELF
V: TRBV27; J: TRBJ2-1; size: once; length: 16; CDR3: ASSLLASSGSPYNEQF
V: TRBV2; J: TRBJ2-7; size: few; length: 12; CDR3: ASSVLAEGYEQY
V: TRBV29-1; J: TRBJ2-3; size: once; length: 12; CDR3: SVVRGRAADTQY
V: TRBV4-1; J: TRBJ1-5; size: once; length: 14; CDR3: ASSHKTGPLNQPQH
V: TRBV19; J: TRBJ1-5; size: .; length: 10; CDR3: ASSILYQPQH
V: TRBV5-4; J: TRBJ2-7; size: few; length: 13; CDR3: ASSPGLAGAYEQY
V: TRBV11-2; J: TRBJ2-7; size: once; length: 13; CDR3: ASSLPSGALYEQY
V: TRBV7-9; J: TRBJ1-4; size: once; length: 12; CDR3: ASSTQGLNEKLF
V: TRBV7-9; J: TRBJ2-1; size: .; length: 13; CDR3: ASSRKGQEGSEQF
V: TRBV5-5; J: TRBJ1-4; size: .; length: 13; CDR3: ASSLVGGFNEKLF
V: TRBV28; J: TRBJ1-6; size: once; length: 10; CDR3: ASQAGNSPLH
V: TRBV7-8; J: TRBJ1-5; size: few; length: 14; CDR3: ASTEQRQAINQPQH
V: TRBV9; J: TRBJ1-3; size: .; length: 13; CDR3: ASSAGGSSGNTIY
V: TRBV28; J: TRBJ2-2; size: .; length: 13; CDR3: ASREQGANTGELF
V: TRBV19; J: TRBJ2-3; size: .; length: 13; CDR3: ASSTFQGRADTQY
V: TRBV7-2; J: TRBJ2-5; size: .; length: 12; CDR3: ASSTTGVQETQY
V: TRBV7-2; J: TRBJ1-2; size: few; length: 15; CDR3: ASSFRPGGIRNYGYT
V: TRBV5-5; J: TRBJ1-1; size: .; length: 15; CDR3: ASSLRPLQSANTEAF
V: TRBV28; J: TRBJ2-1; size: .; length: 10; CDR3: ASSFTGNQQF
V: TRBV7-6; J: TRBJ2-1; size: once; length: 14; CDR3: ASSLVEAGVYNEQF
V: TRBV5-4; J: TRBJ2-7; size: .; length: 11; CDR3: ASSLDRGGEQY
V: TRBV18; J: TRBJ2-1; size: .; length: 11; CDR3: ASSPEAADGQF
V: TRBV13; J: TRBJ2-1; size: .; length: 12; CDR3: ASRLAGGQNEQF
V: TRBV28; J: TRBJ2-1; size: few; length: 13; CDR3: ASSFGGSSANEQF
V: TRBV5-6; J: TRBJ2-5; size: .; length: 15; CDR3: ASSPGLPEVYQETQY
V: TRBV6-5; J: TRBJ1-1; size: .; length: 14; CDR3: ASSYGGEGLLTEAF
V: TRBV15; J: TRBJ1-1; size: .; length: 11; CDR3: ATSGPNNPEAF
V: TRBV14; J: TRBJ2-5; size: .; length: 14; CDR3: ASSQDGGAGQETQY